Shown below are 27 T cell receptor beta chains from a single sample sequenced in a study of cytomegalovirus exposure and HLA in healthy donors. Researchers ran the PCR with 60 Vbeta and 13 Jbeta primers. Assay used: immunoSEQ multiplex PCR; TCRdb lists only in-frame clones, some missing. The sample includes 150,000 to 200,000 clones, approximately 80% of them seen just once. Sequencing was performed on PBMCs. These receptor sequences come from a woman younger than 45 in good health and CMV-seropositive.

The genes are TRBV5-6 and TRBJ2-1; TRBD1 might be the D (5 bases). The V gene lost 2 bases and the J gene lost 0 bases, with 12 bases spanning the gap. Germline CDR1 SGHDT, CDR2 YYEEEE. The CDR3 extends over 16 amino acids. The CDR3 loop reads CASSFITGPSYNEQFF. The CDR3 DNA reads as TGTGCCAGCAGCTTCATTACAGGTCCCTCCTACAATGAGCAGTTCTTC.

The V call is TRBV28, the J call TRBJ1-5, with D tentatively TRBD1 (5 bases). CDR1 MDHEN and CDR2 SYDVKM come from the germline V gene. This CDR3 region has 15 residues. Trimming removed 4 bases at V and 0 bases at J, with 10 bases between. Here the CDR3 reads CASSSDRYSNQPQHF. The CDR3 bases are TGTGCCAGCAGTTCCGACAGATATAGCAATCAGCCCCAGCATTTT.

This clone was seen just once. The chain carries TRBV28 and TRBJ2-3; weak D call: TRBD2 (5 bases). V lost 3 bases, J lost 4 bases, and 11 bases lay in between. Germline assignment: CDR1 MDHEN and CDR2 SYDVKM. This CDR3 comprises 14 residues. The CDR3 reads CASSFSGSADTQYF. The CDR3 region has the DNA TGTGCCAGCAGTTTTTCGGGATCGGCAGATACGCAGTATTTT.

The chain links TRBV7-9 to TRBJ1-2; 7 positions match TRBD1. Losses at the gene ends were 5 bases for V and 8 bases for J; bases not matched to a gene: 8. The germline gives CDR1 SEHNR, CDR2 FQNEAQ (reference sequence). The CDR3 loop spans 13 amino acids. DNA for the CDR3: TGTGCCAGCAGCACCCTAGACAGGGACGGCTACACCTTC. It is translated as CASSTLDRDGYTF. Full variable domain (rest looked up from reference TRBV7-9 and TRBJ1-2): DTGVSQNPRHKITKRGQNVTFRCDPISEHNRLYWYRQTLGQGPEFLTYFQNEAQLEKSRLLSDRFSAERPKGSFSTLEIQRTEQGDSAMYLCASSTLDRDGYTFGSGTRLTVV.

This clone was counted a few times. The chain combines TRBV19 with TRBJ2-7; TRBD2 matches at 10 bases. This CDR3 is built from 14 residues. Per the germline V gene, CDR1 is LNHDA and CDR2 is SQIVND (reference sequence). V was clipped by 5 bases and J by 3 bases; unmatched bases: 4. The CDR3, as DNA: TGTGCCAGTAGTGAGCGGGAGGGCCTCTACGAGCAGTACTTC. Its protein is CASSEREGLYEQYF.

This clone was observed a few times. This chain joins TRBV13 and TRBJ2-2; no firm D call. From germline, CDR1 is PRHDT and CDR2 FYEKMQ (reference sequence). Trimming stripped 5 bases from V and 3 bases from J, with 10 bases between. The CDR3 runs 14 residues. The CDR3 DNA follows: TGTGCCAGCAGCCCTAGTAAGGACACCGGGGAGCTGTTTTTT. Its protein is CASSPSKDTGELFF.

Here the CDR3 reads CASSATGTLSNQPQHF. The CDR3 DNA sequence: TGCGCCAGCAGCGCAACCGGGACACTGAGCAATCAGCCCCAGCATTTT. The V and J genes are TRBV10-1 and TRBJ1-5; possibly TRBD1 for D (6 bases). The CDR3 spans 16 residues. Germline lookup yields CDR1 WNHNN and CDR2 SYGVQD (reference sequence). V was cut by 6 bases and J by 1 base, with 16 bases left in between.

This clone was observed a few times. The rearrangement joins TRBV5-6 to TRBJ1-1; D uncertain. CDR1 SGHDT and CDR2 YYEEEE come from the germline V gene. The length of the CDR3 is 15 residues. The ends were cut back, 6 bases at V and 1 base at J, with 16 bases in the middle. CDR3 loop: CASTPFRYQNTEAFF. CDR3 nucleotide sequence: TGTGCCAGCACCCCATTTAGATACCAGAACACTGAAGCTTTCTTT.

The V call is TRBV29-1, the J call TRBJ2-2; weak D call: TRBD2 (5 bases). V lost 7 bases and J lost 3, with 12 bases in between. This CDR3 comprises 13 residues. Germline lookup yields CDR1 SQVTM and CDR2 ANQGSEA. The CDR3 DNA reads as TGCAGCGCGACTTCCGGGGACACCGGGGAGCTGTTTTTT. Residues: CSATSGDTGELFF.

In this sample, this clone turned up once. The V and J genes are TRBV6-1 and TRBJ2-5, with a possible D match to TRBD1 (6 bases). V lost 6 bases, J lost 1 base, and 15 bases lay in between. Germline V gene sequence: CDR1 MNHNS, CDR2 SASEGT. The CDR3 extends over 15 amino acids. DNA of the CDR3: TGTGCCAGCAGGTGGGGGCAGGGGCTCCAAGAGACCCAGTACTTC. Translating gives CASRWGQGLQETQYF.

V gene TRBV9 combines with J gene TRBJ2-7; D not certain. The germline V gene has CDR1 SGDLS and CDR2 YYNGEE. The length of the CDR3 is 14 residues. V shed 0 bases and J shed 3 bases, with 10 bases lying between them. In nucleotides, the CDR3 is TGTGCCAGCAGCGTAGCTCTCGGTCACTACGAGCAGTACTTC. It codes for CASSVALGHYEQYF.

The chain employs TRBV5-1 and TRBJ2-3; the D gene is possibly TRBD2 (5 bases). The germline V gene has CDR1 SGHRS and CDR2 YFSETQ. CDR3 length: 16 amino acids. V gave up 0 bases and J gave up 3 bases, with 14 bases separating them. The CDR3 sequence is CASSLVQGSGTDTQYF. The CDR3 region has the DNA TGCGCCAGCAGCTTGGTGCAAGGGAGTGGTACAGATACGCAGTATTTT.

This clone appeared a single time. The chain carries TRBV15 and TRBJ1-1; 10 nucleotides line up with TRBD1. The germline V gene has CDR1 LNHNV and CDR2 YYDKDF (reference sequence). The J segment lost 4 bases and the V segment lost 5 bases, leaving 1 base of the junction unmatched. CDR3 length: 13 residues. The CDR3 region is CATSGTGATEAFF. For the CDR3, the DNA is TGTGCCACCAGCGGGACAGGGGCCACTGAAGCTTTCTTT.

The CDR3 loop reads CASSFTQGGYTF. The CDR3 nucleotides are TGTGCCAGCAGCTTCACACAGGGGGGCTACACCTTC. The chain has TRBV11-2 and TRBJ1-2; 7 positions match TRBD1. CDR3 length equals 12 residues. Unmatched junction bases numbered 3, after V lost 3 bases and J lost 8 bases. The V gene's germline CDR1 is SGHAT and CDR2 FQNNGV.

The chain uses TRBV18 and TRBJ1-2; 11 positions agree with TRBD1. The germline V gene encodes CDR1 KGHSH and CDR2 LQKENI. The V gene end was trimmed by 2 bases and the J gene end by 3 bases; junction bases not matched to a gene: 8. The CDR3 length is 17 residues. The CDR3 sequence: CASSPILPGQGDYGYTF. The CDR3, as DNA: TGTGCCAGCTCACCAATCCTTCCGGGACAGGGGGACTATGGCTACACCTTC.

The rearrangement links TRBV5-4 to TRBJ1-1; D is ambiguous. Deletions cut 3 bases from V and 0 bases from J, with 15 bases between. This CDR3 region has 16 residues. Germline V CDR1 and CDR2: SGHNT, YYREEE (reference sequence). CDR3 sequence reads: CASSSGRGGMNTEAFF. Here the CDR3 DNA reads TGTGCCAGCAGCTCCGGTCGGGGAGGGATGAACACTGAAGCTTTCTTT.

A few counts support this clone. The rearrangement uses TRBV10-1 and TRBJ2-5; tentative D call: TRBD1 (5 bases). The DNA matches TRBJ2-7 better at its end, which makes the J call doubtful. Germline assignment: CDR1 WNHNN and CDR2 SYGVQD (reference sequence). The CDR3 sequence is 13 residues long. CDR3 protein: CASSGTPYYEQYF. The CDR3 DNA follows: TGCGCCAGCAGTGGGACACCCTACTACGAGCAGTACTTC.

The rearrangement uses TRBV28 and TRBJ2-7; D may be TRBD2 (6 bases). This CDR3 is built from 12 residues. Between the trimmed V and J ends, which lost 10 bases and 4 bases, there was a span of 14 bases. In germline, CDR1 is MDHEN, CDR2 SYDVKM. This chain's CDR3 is CATLGEAYEQYF. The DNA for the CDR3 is TGTGCCACCCTAGGGGAGGCGTACGAGCAGTACTTC.

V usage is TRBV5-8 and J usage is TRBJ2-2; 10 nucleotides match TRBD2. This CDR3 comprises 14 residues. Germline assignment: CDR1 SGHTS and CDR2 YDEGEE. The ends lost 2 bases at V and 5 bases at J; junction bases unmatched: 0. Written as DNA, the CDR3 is TGTGCCAGCAGCTTACTAGCGGGGACCGGGGAGCTGTTTTTT. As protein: CASSLLAGTGELFF.

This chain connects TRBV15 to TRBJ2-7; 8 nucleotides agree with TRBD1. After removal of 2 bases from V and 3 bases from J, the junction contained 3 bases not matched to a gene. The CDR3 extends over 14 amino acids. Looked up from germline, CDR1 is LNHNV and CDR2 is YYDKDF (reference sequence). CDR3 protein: CATSRRGQGYEQYF. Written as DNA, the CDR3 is TGTGCCACCAGCAGAAGAGGACAGGGCTACGAGCAGTACTTC.

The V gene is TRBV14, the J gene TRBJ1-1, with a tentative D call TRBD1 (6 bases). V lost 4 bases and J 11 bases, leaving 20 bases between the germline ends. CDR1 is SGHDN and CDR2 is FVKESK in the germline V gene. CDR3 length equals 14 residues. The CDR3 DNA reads TGTGCCAGCAGCCGATCGGGGGGCACATTGGAGGCTTTCTTT. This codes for CASSRSGGTLEAFF.

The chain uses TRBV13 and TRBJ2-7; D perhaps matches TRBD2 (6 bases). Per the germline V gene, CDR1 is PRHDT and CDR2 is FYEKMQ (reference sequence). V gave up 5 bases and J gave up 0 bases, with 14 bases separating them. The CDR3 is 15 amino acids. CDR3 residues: CASSLNRLDSYEQYF. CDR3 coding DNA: TGTGCCAGCAGCCTCAATCGACTAGACTCCTACGAGCAGTACTTC. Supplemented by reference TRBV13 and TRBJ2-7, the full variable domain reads AAGVIQSPRHLIKEKRETATLKCYPIPRHDTVYWYQQGPGQDPQFLISFYEKMQSDKGSIPDRFSAQQFSDYHSELNMSSLELGDSALYFCASSLNRLDSYEQYFGPGTRLTVT.

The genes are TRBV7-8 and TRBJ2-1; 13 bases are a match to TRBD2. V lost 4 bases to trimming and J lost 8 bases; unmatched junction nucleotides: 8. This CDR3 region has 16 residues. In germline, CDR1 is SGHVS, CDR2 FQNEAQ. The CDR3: CASSSLAGGGLDEQFF. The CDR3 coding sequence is TGTGCCAGCAGCTCACTAGCGGGAGGGGGTTTGGATGAGCAGTTCTTC.

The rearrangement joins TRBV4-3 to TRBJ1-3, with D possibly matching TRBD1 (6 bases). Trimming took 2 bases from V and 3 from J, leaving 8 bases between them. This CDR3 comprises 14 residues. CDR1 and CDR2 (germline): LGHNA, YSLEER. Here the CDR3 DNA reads TGCGCCAGCAGCCAACGAGGGGGTGGAAACACCATATATTTT. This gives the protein CASSQRGGGNTIYF.

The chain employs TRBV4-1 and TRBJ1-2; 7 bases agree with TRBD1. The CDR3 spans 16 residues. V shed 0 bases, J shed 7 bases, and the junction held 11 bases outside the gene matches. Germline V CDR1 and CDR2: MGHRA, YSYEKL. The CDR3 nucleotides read TGCGCCAGCAGCCAAGACCCGGCAGGGGGTTTCTCTGGCTACACCTTC. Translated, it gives CASSQDPAGGFSGYTF.

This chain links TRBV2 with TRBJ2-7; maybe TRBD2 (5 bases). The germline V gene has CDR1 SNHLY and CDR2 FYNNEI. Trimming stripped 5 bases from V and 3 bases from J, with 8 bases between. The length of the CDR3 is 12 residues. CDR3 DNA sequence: TGTGCCAGCAGTTTCCGGGACTACGAGCAGTACTTC. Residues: CASSFRDYEQYF.

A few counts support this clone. In DNA, the CDR3 is TGTGCCAGCTCCCGAGGAGGGCAGAGCACTGAAGCTTTCTTT. Residues: CASSRGGQSTEAFF. V gene TRBV18 combines with J gene TRBJ1-1; no firm D call. V was pared by 6 bases and J by 4 bases, with 15 bases between. CDR1 is KGHSH and CDR2 is LQKENI in the germline V gene. The CDR3 consists of 14 residues.